This is a list of T cell receptor beta chains from one sample in a study of T cell changes during pregnancy in multiple sclerosis. Profiled with immunoSEQ multiplex PCR; TCRdb holds only in-frame clones, not every one. The profile covers tens of thousands of clones, with roughly 93% appearing a single time and over 6% taken by the ten largest. The material was CD8+ T cells from peripheral blood mononuclear cells, obtained in the third trimester of pregnancy. Receptor source: a female donor with multiple sclerosis, enrolled in a pregnancy study. CDR3s include the opening cysteine and the closing phenylalanine or tryptophan. D genes are given only for firm matches. Not all rows give a size; the values are once, few, many and, for expanded clones, a class.

D	J	V	size	DNA	CDR3
TRBD1	TRBJ1-1	TRBV4-2	.	TGTGCCAGCAGCCAAGTTAGGACAGGGGGCACTGAAGCTTTCTTT	CASSQVRTGGTEAFF
TRBD1	TRBJ1-1	TRBV25-1	.	TGTGCCAGCAGTGAAAACGGCGACAGGGGGAAGGGTGAAGCTTTCTTT	CASSENGDRGKGEAFF
TRBD1	TRBJ2-1	TRBV11-2	.	TGTGCCAGCAGCGAATCCGGACAGGGCCACAATGAGCAGTTCTTC	CASSESGQGHNEQFF
.	TRBJ1-5	TRBV6-1	.	TGTGCCAGCTCCATCGGGGGAGGTGCTCAGCCCCAGCATTTT	CASSIGGGAQPQHF
TRBD1	TRBJ2-4	TRBV5-4	.	TGTGCCATTACGTCCGGGACAGGGGAGGGAAACATTCAGTACTTC	CAITSGTGEGNIQYF
TRBD1	TRBJ1-2	TRBV7-8	.	TGTGCCAGCAGTTTAATAGACAGGGTTGACGATGGCTACACCTTC	CASSLIDRVDDGYTF
TRBD1	TRBJ1-5	TRBV27	.	TGTGCCAGCAGTCCCGCAGGGGGCGCTTGGCCCCAGCATTTT	CASSPAGGAWPQHF
.	TRBJ2-7	TRBV19	.	TGTGCCAGTGCTCCTAGCGCTAGCTCCTACGAGCAGTACTTC	CASAPSASSYEQYF
.	TRBJ2-5	TRBV7-9	.	TGTGCCAGCAGCTTAGTGCAGGGGGAGACCCAGTACTTC	CASSLVQGETQYF
TRBD1	TRBJ2-7	TRBV5-5	.	TGTGCCAGCAGCTTGCGTGGAAGGGACAGGGGCGAGCAGTACTTC	CASSLRGRDRGEQYF
TRBD1	TRBJ2-5	TRBV4-1	.	TGCGCCAGCAGCCAAGATCCCGGACAGGTCGAGACCCAGTACTTC	CASSQDPGQVETQYF
.	TRBJ2-7	TRBV7-8	.	TGTGCCAGCACCCCCCCCGGGGTTTACGAGCAGTACTTC	CASTPPGVYEQYF
.	TRBJ2-7	TRBV9	.	TGTGCCAGCAGCGGCCCCCTTGCGGAGCCCGAACGATACGAGCAGTACTTC	CASSGPLAEPERYEQYF
TRBD2	TRBJ2-1	TRBV6-5	once	TGTGCCAGCAGCCCTAGCGGGGGAGCGTACAATGAGCAGTTCTTC	CASSPSGGAYNEQFF
.	TRBJ1-1	TRBV6-5	.	TGTGCCAGCAGTTACTCGTTCGTCGGACTTCGGACTGAAGCTTTCTTT	CASSYSFVGLRTEAFF
TRBD2	TRBJ2-1	TRBV27	.	TGTGCCAGCAGTTTATCAAGCGGACTAGCGGGATACAATGAGCAGTTCTTC	CASSLSSGLAGYNEQFF
TRBD1	TRBJ1-4	TRBV7-3	.	TGTGCCAGCAGCTTAAGTGGGACAGGCGGTGAAAAACTGTTTTTT	CASSLSGTGGEKLFF
.	TRBJ1-1	TRBV20-1	.	TGCAGTGCGGGGGGAGACGAAGCTTTCTTT	CSAGGDEAFF
TRBD1	TRBJ1-1	TRBV5-1	.	TGCGCCAGCAGCACAGGGGCTTCCAACACTGAAGCTTTCTTT	CASSTGASNTEAFF
.	TRBJ2-7	TRBV27	.	TGTGCCAGCAGTGGGGGGGGCGGCACCTACGAGCAGTACTTC	CASSGGGGTYEQYF
TRBD1	TRBJ2-2	TRBV11-3	.	TGTGCCAGCAGCTCGGACAGGGAGAGCACCGGGGAGCTGTTTTTT	CASSSDRESTGELFF
.	TRBJ1-2	TRBV7-9	.	TGTGCCAGCAGCCGTTCCCAGACAGTCGACTATGGCTACACCTTC	CASSRSQTVDYGYTF
TRBD2	TRBJ2-1	TRBV19	.	TGTGCCAGTAGTATCGTCGGGGGGAGTGAGCAGTTCTTC	CASSIVGGSEQFF
.	TRBJ1-2	TRBV30	.	TGTGCCTGGAGTCCGGGGGTGCATGGCTATGGCTACACCTTC	CAWSPGVHGYGYTF
TRBD2	TRBJ2-3	TRBV19	.	TGTGCCAGTAGTATAGTAGCGGGGTCACCAGATACGCAGTATTTT	CASSIVAGSPDTQYF
.	TRBJ2-7	TRBV25-1	.	TGTGCCAGCAGTGAATACGGGGAGTCCCCCTACGAGCAGTACTTC	CASSEYGESPYEQYF
TRBD1	TRBJ2-4	TRBV11-1	.	TGTGCCAGCAGCTCGAGGACAGGGGAGTACGAAAACATTCAGTACTTC	CASSSRTGEYENIQYF
.	TRBJ1-6	TRBV7-2	.	TGTGCCAGCAGCTTAGGGCCGACGAGGCGGAATTCACCCCTCCACTTT	CASSLGPTRRNSPLHF
TRBD1	TRBJ2-7	TRBV29-1	.	TGCAGCGTGGCGGACAGGGAAGACTACGAGCAGTACTTC	CSVADREDYEQYF
.	TRBJ2-7	TRBV11-2	.	TGTGCCAGCAGCTTAGGAGGCGGGGCCGAGCAGTACTTC	CASSLGGGAEQYF
TRBD1	TRBJ2-7	TRBV7-9	.	TGTGCCAGCAGCTTATGGGACAGGTATATCCCCTACGAGCAGTACTTC	CASSLWDRYIPYEQYF
.	TRBJ1-2	TRBV29-1	once	TGCAGCGTTGAAGAGTACAGGGTCGGAGATGGCTACACCTTC	CSVEEYRVGDGYTF
.	TRBJ2-7	TRBV6-1	.	TGTGCCAGCAGTGCCTCTCCTGAGAGCTCCTACGAGCAGTACTTC	CASSASPESSYEQYF
.	TRBJ2-3	TRBV4-2	.	TGTGCCAGCAGATCGGCGGGGTCAACAGATACGCAGTATTTT	CASRSAGSTDTQYF
TRBD1	TRBJ1-6	TRBV7-9	.	TGTGCCAGCAGCTCCCTGACAGGGGAAAATTCACCCCTCCACTTT	CASSSLTGENSPLHF
.	TRBJ1-2	TRBV5-4	.	TGTGCCAGCAGCCGGGCGGGGACTAACTATGGCTACACCTTC	CASSRAGTNYGYTF
.	TRBJ1-1	TRBV7-9	.	TGTGCCAGCAGCTCGACGGACATGATGAACACTGAAGCTTTCTTT	CASSSTDMMNTEAFF
.	TRBJ1-5	TRBV28	once	TGTGCCAGCAGTTTAAGCCTGAATCAGCCCCAGCATTTT	CASSLSLNQPQHF
TRBD1	TRBJ1-1	TRBV20-1	.	TGCAGTGTCGACAGGGGAGCTGAAGCTTTCTTT	CSVDRGAEAFF
TRBD1	TRBJ2-7	TRBV27	.	TGTGCCAGCCGGGACAGGGAGTCCCCCTACGAGCAGTACTTC	CASRDRESPYEQYF
TRBD1	TRBJ1-2	TRBV7-9	once	TGTGCCAGCAGCTTAGGGACAGGGGGCGACTATGGCTACACCTTC	CASSLGTGGDYGYTF
.	TRBJ2-7	TRBV7-9	.	TGTGCCAGCAGCTTAAACCCTCTAGGGTGGGAGGCATCCTACGAGCAGTACTTC	CASSLNPLGWEASYEQYF
TRBD1	TRBJ1-2	TRBV28	.	TGTGCCAGCAGCTCCGCTCGGACAGGGGGAGGCTACACCTTC	CASSSARTGGGYTF
TRBD1	TRBJ1-6	TRBV6-5	.	TGTGCCAGCAGACCGGGACAGGGAAATTCACCCCTCCACTTT	CASRPGQGNSPLHF
.	TRBJ2-7	TRBV5-1	once	TGCGCCAGCAGCTACGGGACTTACGAGCAGTACTTC	CASSYGTYEQYF
.	TRBJ2-1	TRBV9	once	TGTGCCAGCAGCGTAGGCCAGTTCAATGAGCAGTTCTTC	CASSVGQFNEQFF
.	TRBJ2-7	TRBV27	few	TGTGCCAGCAGTTCAGGGGAGCAGTACTTC	CASSSGEQYF
.	TRBJ2-7	TRBV4-3	.	TGCGCCAGCAGCCAAGATCGCGGGGCCCCCTACGAGCAGTACTTC	CASSQDRGAPYEQYF
.	TRBJ1-5	TRBV13	.	TGTGCCAGCAGCTTGGGACACTCTTCTTCTATCGATTTT	CASSLGHSSSIDF
TRBD2	TRBJ2-7	TRBV5-4	.	TGTGCCAGCAGCTTGAGGGAGGGTTACTACGAGCAGTACTTC	CASSLREGYYEQYF
TRBD1	TRBJ1-1	TRBV10-3	.	TGTGCCATCAGTGATCCGCTAAGGGACAGGAACACTGAAGCTTTCTTT	CAISDPLRDRNTEAFF
TRBD1	TRBJ2-4	TRBV7-6	.	TGTGCCAGCAGCTACAATTCCGGGACAGGGGCTGGCAAAGCCAAAAACATTCAGTACTTC	CASSYNSGTGAGKAKNIQYF
TRBD1	TRBJ2-7	TRBV5-6	.	TGTGCCAGCAGCTTGTCAGGGACAGTCTCCTACGAGCAGTACTTC	CASSLSGTVSYEQYF
TRBD1	TRBJ2-2	TRBV10-2	.	TGCGCCAGCAGTCCCGGACAGGGGGGAGCCGGGGAGCTGTTTTTT	CASSPGQGGAGELFF
.	TRBJ2-1	TRBV29-1	.	TGCAGCGCCTCACGGGAAGCTAGCTCCTACAATGAGCAGTTCTTC	CSASREASSYNEQFF
.	TRBJ2-7	TRBV7-9	.	TGTGCCAGCAGCGGGGAAACGGGACTCACCTACGAGCAGTACTTC	CASSGETGLTYEQYF
.	TRBJ2-7	TRBV4-3	once	TGCGCCAGCAGCCAAGATTCGGGGGAATACGAGCAGTACTTC	CASSQDSGEYEQYF
.	TRBJ2-7	TRBV5-5	.	TGTGCCAGCAGGGGCGCGGGCTCCTACGAGCAGTACTTC	CASRGAGSYEQYF
.	TRBJ1-1	TRBV27	once	TGTGCCAGCAGCGCGCGGGGGCTGAACACTGAAGCTTTCTTT	CASSARGLNTEAFF
TRBD1	TRBJ1-4	TRBV15	.	TGTGCCACCAGCAGAGAGGTCGACAGGGGGCCTGAAAAACTGTTTTTT	CATSREVDRGPEKLFF